These 29 T cell receptor beta chains were sequenced from one sample in a study of blood T cell repertoires in COVID-19. Here immunoSEQ multiplex PCR was the method, and the copy in TCRdb shows in-frame clones only, minus some. The sample has a few hundred thousand clones; roughly 90% are singletons. Specimen: peripheral blood. These receptors all come from a middle-aged man with acute or convalescent COVID-19.

This chain uses TRBV27 with TRBJ2-2; 7 nucleotides align to TRBD1. The germline V gene has CDR1 MNHEY and CDR2 SMNVEV (reference sequence). V was pared by 2 bases and J by 0 bases, with 3 bases of the junction left unmatched. The CDR3 contains 16 residues. Here the CDR3 DNA reads TGTGCCAGCAGTTTAGGACAGGTCCCGAACACCGGGGAGCTGTTTTTT. Translation: CASSLGQVPNTGELFF.

The chain links TRBV11-2 to TRBJ1-3; D gene unclear. This CDR3 region has 14 residues. V gave up 4 bases and J gave up 2 bases, with 9 bases separating them. Germline V lookup: CDR1 SGHAT, CDR2 FQNNGV. CDR3 sequence reads: CASSSGAAGNTIYF. CDR3 coding DNA: TGTGCCAGCAGCTCCGGAGCGGCTGGAAACACCATATATTTT.

The rearrangement joins TRBV5-4 to TRBJ2-1; no reliable D call. The germline gives CDR1 SGHNT, CDR2 YYREEE (reference sequence). This CDR3 has 12 amino acids. Trimming left V 4 bases short and J 8 bases short, with 10 bases between. The CDR3 spells CASSRTDYEQFF. The CDR3, as DNA: TGTGCCAGCAGCCGAACTGACTATGAGCAGTTCTTC. The entire variable domain, with the rest obtained from reference TRBV5-4 and TRBJ2-1, is as follows: ETGVTQSPTHLIKTRGQQVTLRCSSQSGHNTVSWYQQALGQGPQFIFQYYREEENGRGNFPPRFSGLQFPNYSSELNVNALELDDSALYLCASSRTDYEQFFGPGTRLTVL.

This clone was recorded only once. The gene calls are TRBV6-5 and TRBJ1-5, with 7 bases aligning to TRBD1. V dropped 7 bases and J dropped 4; count of bases not matched to a gene: 10. The germline V gene has CDR1 MNHEY and CDR2 SVGAGI. The CDR3 spans 15 residues. The CDR3 region is CASTPGQARNQPQHF. As DNA, the CDR3 is TGTGCCAGCACCCCTGGACAGGCCCGGAATCAGCCCCAGCATTTT.

This rearrangement joins TRBV12-3 or TRBV12-4 to TRBJ1-6; 9 nucleotides agree with TRBD1. The ends lost 5 bases at V and 10 bases at J; junction bases unmatched: 3. The CDR3 runs to 13 residues. This CDR3 reads CASSLTGGSPLHF. As DNA, the CDR3 is TGTGCCAGCAGTCTGACAGGGGGATCACCCCTCCACTTT.

This rearrangement joins TRBV7-9 to TRBJ2-7; D not resolved. The length of the CDR3 is 11 residues. V dropped 8 bases and J dropped 3 bases, with 8 bases sitting between them. CDR1 is SEHNR and CDR2 is FQNEAQ in the germline V gene (reference sequence). In nucleotides, the CDR3 is TGTGCCAGCCGGCGGCTCTACGAGCAGTACTTC. Translating it yields CASRRLYEQYF.

J is TRBJ1-2 and V is TRBV19; D call uncertain. The germline CDR1 and CDR2 sequences are LNHDA and SQIVND (reference sequence). V was clipped by 3 bases and J by 6 bases, with 11 bases between them. This CDR3 spans 13 amino acids. CDR3 sequence (DNA): TGTGCCAGTAGTATTGAGGGTTGGAATGGCTACACCTTC. Its protein product is CASSIEGWNGYTF.

This clone was found a few times. The V and J genes are TRBV7-2 and TRBJ2-7; D is possibly TRBD2 (7 bases). The V and J ends lost 4 bases and 6 bases respectively, with 19 bases between them. The CDR3 runs 15 residues. Looked up from germline, CDR1 is SGHTA and CDR2 is FQGNSA. CDR3 nucleotides: TGTGCCAGCAGCTCAAGCCGGGGGGCTAGTGGCGAGCAGTACTTC. Translation gives CASSSSRGASGEQYF.

In its sample, this clone was seen once. The V and J genes are TRBV5-5 and TRBJ2-3; maybe TRBD2 (6 bases). V shed 0 bases and J shed 0 bases, with 14 bases lying between them. Germline lookup yields CDR1 SGHKS and CDR2 YYEKEE (reference sequence). This CDR3 has 17 amino acids. This CDR3 is CASSLVVAVYSTDTQYF. In DNA form, the CDR3 reads TGTGCCAGCAGCTTGGTAGTAGCGGTATATAGCACAGATACGCAGTATTTT.

V gene TRBV27 combines with J gene TRBJ2-7; D remains ambiguous. The CDR3 is 11 residues long. Trimming took off 7 bases at V and 9 bases at J, with 13 bases between the two ends. Germline V CDR1 and CDR2: MNHEY, SMNVEV (reference sequence). The CDR3 region has the DNA TGTGCCAGCACCCAAGGTCGGGTGCAGTACTTC. Protein sequence: CASTQGRVQYF.

This chain links TRBV10-1 with TRBJ2-1, with D possibly TRBD1 on 5 matching bases. Germline CDR1 WNHNN, CDR2 SYGVQD (reference sequence). V lost 3 bases and J 7 bases, leaving 16 bases between the germline ends. The CDR3 spans 15 residues. CDR3 bases: TGCGCCAGCAGTGAACTGTTGTCAGGGTTGAATGAGCAGTTCTTC. The encoded protein is CASSELLSGLNEQFF.

The genes are TRBV7-9 and TRBJ2-1, with 7 positions matching TRBD2. Looked up from germline, CDR1 is SEHNR and CDR2 is FQNEAQ (reference sequence). Trimming at V came to 2 bases and at J to 8 bases, leaving 12 bases not matched to a gene. This CDR3 has 16 amino acids. CDR3 nucleotide sequence: TGTGCCAGCAGCTTAAACAGAGCGGGACCTTACGATGAGCAGTTCTTC. Amino acid sequence: CASSLNRAGPYDEQFF.

This clone was detected a few times. The rearrangement links TRBV7-2 to TRBJ1-2, with 9 bases lining up with TRBD1. Germline CDR1 is SGHTA and CDR2 is FQGNSA. The CDR3 sequence is 17 residues long. Losses at the gene ends were 4 bases for V and 6 bases for J; bases not matched to a gene: 15. The CDR3 sequence: CASSSQTRQGVADGYTF. In DNA form, the CDR3 reads TGTGCCAGCAGCTCGCAAACCCGACAGGGGGTCGCGGATGGCTACACCTTC.

This sequence joins TRBV6-4 and TRBJ1-5, with 7 bases matching TRBD1. V trimming: 10 bases; J trimming: 4 bases; junction bases outside the gene matches: 7. CDR1 and CDR2 from the germline V gene are MRHNA and SNTAGT. The length of the CDR3 is 13 residues. The CDR3 here is CATSPTGNQPQHF. CDR3 nucleotides: TGTGCCACCTCTCCGACAGGGAATCAGCCCCAGCATTTT.

V is TRBV7-8 and J is TRBJ1-5, with D unresolved. The germline V and J ends were trimmed by 2 bases and 2 bases, with 4 bases remaining between them. Germline assignment: CDR1 SGHVS and CDR2 FQNEAQ. This CDR3 has 13 residues. CDR3 coding DNA: TGTGCCAGCAGCTTATCGGGCAATCAGCCCCAGCATTTT. It is translated as CASSLSGNQPQHF. Combining the CDR3 with reference TRBV7-8 and TRBJ1-5 gives the whole variable domain GAGVSQSPRYKVAKRGQDVALRCDPISGHVSLFWYQQALGQGPEFLTYFQNEAQLDKSGLPSDRFFAERPEGSVSTLKIQRTQQEDSAVYLCASSLSGNQPQHFGDGTRLSIL.

The V gene is TRBV5-1, the J gene TRBJ2-7; 8 bases fit TRBD2. The CDR3 sequence is 13 residues long. V gave up 3 bases and J gave up 7 bases; unmatched junction bases: 6. In germline, CDR1 is SGHRS, CDR2 YFSETQ. The CDR3 DNA follows: TGCGCCAGCAGCTCCCGGGGGGGTACAGAGCAGTACTTC. Its protein product is CASSSRGGTEQYF.

CDR3 sequence reads: CASSAENGDRGRIGYGYTF. CDR3 DNA sequence: TGTGCCAGCAGCGCGGAAAACGGGGACAGGGGGCGCATCGGCTATGGCTACACCTTC. The chain is built from TRBV9 and TRBJ1-2; 12 nucleotides match TRBD1. The CDR3 spans 19 residues. Per germline, CDR1 SGDLS and CDR2 YYNGEE. V lost 3 bases, J lost 4 bases, and 16 bases stayed unmatched.

This clone occurred once. V is TRBV3-1 (or the pseudogene TRBV3-2) and J is TRBJ1-2; D is unresolved. Germline CDR1 and CDR2: LGHDT and YNNKEL (reference sequence). The CDR3 loop spans 14 amino acids. Between the trimmed V and J ends, which lost 2 bases and 7 bases, there was a span of 14 bases. The CDR3: CASSQREGLRGYTF. The DNA for the CDR3 is TGTGCCAGCAGCCAACGCGAGGGATTGCGTGGCTACACCTTC.

In its sample, this clone was seen once. Written as DNA, the CDR3 is TGTGCCAGCAGTTTCTCCTCCAGGGGCGAGCAGTACTTC. Translated: CASSFSSRGEQYF. V is TRBV27 and J is TRBJ2-7, with D maybe TRBD1 (6 bases). Trimming shortened V by 3 bases and J by 6 bases, and 12 bases separated the two germline ends. The CDR3 consists of 13 residues. Germline V gene data show CDR1 as MNHEY and CDR2 as SMNVEV (reference sequence).

V is TRBV28 and J is TRBJ1-1; D gene uncertain. This CDR3 contains 14 residues. V shed 4 bases and J shed 3 bases, with 12 bases lying between them. Germline V gene sequence: CDR1 MDHEN, CDR2 SYDVKM. The CDR3 DNA is TGTGCCAGCAGTTCCTCGTCTTGGCACACTGAAGCTTTCTTT. Protein product: CASSSSSWHTEAFF.

Points on this clone: The same CDR3 can be traced to other DNA sequences in this sample. The V and J genes are TRBV28 and TRBJ2-7; 10 nucleotides line up with TRBD1. Germline CDR1 reads MDHEN; CDR2 reads SYDVKM. Unmatched junction bases numbered 4, after V lost 6 bases and J lost 2 bases. The length of the CDR3 is 14 residues. Written as DNA, the CDR3 is TGTGCCAGCAGATGGGGACAGGGGCCCTACGAGCAGTACTTC. Translated, it gives CASRWGQGPYEQYF. Full variable domain (rest looked up from reference TRBV28 and TRBJ2-7): DVKVTQSSRYLVKRTGEKVFLECVQDMDHENMFWYRQDPGLGLRLIYFSYDVKMKEKGDIPEGYSVSREKKERFSLILESASTNQTSMYLCASRWGQGPYEQYFGPGTRLTVT.

V gene TRBV5-5 combines with J gene TRBJ2-7; 7 nucleotides agree with TRBD2. Germline loops: CDR1 SGHKS, CDR2 YYEKEE (reference sequence). The V gene end was trimmed by 0 bases and the J gene end by 2 bases; junction bases not matched to a gene: 8. This CDR3 spans 16 amino acids. CDR3 in DNA: TGTGCCAGCAGCTTGGGAAGCGGGACGGTTACCTACGAGCAGTACTTC. Translating gives CASSLGSGTVTYEQYF.

The chain is built from TRBV4-1 and TRBJ1-6, with D possibly matching TRBD1 (6 bases). The V gene's germline CDR1 is MGHRA and CDR2 YSYEKL. V lost 0 bases and J lost 7, with 13 bases in between. CDR3 length equals 16 residues. This CDR3 is CASSQERGAANSPLHF. The CDR3 DNA reads TGCGCCAGCAGCCAAGAGCGGGGGGCGGCCAATTCACCCCTCCACTTT.

The rearrangement joins TRBV5-4 to TRBJ1-1; TRBD1 agrees at 8 bases. V shed 4 bases, J shed 3 bases, and the junction held 8 bases outside the gene matches. The length of the CDR3 is 15 residues. Looked up from germline, CDR1 is SGHNT and CDR2 is YYREEE (reference sequence). The CDR3 protein is CASSPGQGGHTEAFF. The CDR3 nucleotides are TGTGCCAGCAGCCCCGGACAGGGAGGGCACACTGAAGCTTTCTTT. Full variable domain (missing parts from reference TRBV5-4 and TRBJ1-1): ETGVTQSPTHLIKTRGQQVTLRCSSQSGHNTVSWYQQALGQGPQFIFQYYREEENGRGNFPPRFSGLQFPNYSSELNVNALELDDSALYLCASSPGQGGHTEAFFGQGTRLTVV.

This sequence joins TRBV27 and TRBJ2-5; 9 bases align to TRBD1. There are 18 residues in the CDR3. V dropped 6 bases and J dropped 1; count of bases not matched to a gene: 15. CDR1 MNHEY and CDR2 SMNVEV come from the germline V gene (reference sequence). The CDR3 nucleotides read TGTGCCAGCAGCGACACCTCCGGGACAGGGTTGGGCCAAGAGACCCAGTACTTC. It codes for CASSDTSGTGLGQETQYF.

V usage is TRBV27 and J usage is TRBJ1-5, with 7 nucleotides matching TRBD1. With V trimmed by 6 bases and J by 4 bases, 3 bases remained unmatched. The CDR3 is made up of 13 amino acids. The germline V gene encodes CDR1 MNHEY and CDR2 SMNVEV (reference sequence). CDR3 sequence reads: CASRGQLNQPQHF. The CDR3 bases are TGTGCCAGCAGGGGACAGTTAAATCAGCCCCAGCATTTT.

J is TRBJ2-5 and V is TRBV28; D perhaps matches TRBD2 (6 bases). CDR1 is MDHEN, CDR2 SYDVKM, per germline. The CDR3 loop spans 15 amino acids. V was clipped by 5 bases and J by 1 base, with 14 bases between them. This CDR3 is CASSLRTGLQETQYF. The CDR3 DNA is TGTGCCAGCAGTCTCCGTACGGGACTCCAAGAGACCCAGTACTTC.

The chain employs TRBV28 and TRBJ1-5, with a possible D match to TRBD1 (5 bases). The CDR3 sequence is 13 residues long. From germline, CDR1 is MDHEN and CDR2 SYDVKM. Trimming removed 9 bases at V and 4 bases at J, with 13 bases between. This CDR3 reads CASFQGFNQPQHF. CDR3 sequence (DNA): TGTGCCAGTTTTCAGGGTTTTAATCAGCCCCAGCATTTT.

This chain links TRBV5-5 with TRBJ2-5; 7 bases align to TRBD2. Germline loops: CDR1 SGHKS, CDR2 YYEKEE (reference sequence). CDR3 length equals 15 residues. J gave up 1 base and V 2 bases, and 5 bases lay outside the gene matches. CDR3 protein: CASSLYGGGQETQYF. In DNA, the CDR3 is TGTGCCAGCAGCTTATATGGGGGGGGCCAAGAGACCCAGTACTTC.